The source of this T cell receptor (beta chain) is a study of immune characterization of retroperitoneal liposarcoma. TCRdb reprocessed the PCR reads via MiXCR and lists one record per CDR3 protein. Seen here are around 10,000 distinct CDR3 sequences, roughly half observed once, and the top ten hold about 10%. This clonotype is categorized as medium-sized. This CDR3 is built from 13 residues. With 7 bases removed from V and 7 bases from J, the gap between germline ends came to 14 bases. The receptor was isolated from a female donor with retroperitoneal liposarcoma. Material for sequencing was tumor tissue. The J gene is TRBJ2-1, the V gene TRBV12-3 or TRBV12-4; D gene ambiguous. The CDR3 protein is CASTPRDRNEQFF. The CDR3 coding sequence is TGTGCCAGCACTCCCCGCGACCGGAATGAGCAGTTCTTC.